This T cell receptor beta chain was recovered during a study of monozygotic twins with inflammatory bowel disease. The CDR3 has 15 amino acids. CDR1 and CDR2 from the germline V gene are SGHRS and YFSETQ. Broader study findings: Limited power may explain why concordant and discordant twins showed no difference in repertoire similarity.

From its re-call of the 5' RACE reads, TCRdb lists each CDR3 protein once, without DNA. The table lists over 200,000 distinct CDR3 sequences. To note about this clonotype: Its antigen remains unknown.

Specimen: blood. The chain carries TRBV5-1 and TRBJ1-2; TCRdb names TRBD1, which stays unverified in the absence of DNA. The sequence came from a human donor with ulcerative colitis or Crohn's disease, or a healthy co-twin of an affected twin (not recorded which). CDR3 amino acids: CASSFSGGRSYGYTF.